The 8 T cell receptor beta chains below come from one sample, sequenced in a study of cytomegalovirus exposure and HLA in healthy donors. The PCR made use of 60 Vbeta and 13 Jbeta primers. Sequencing used immunoSEQ multiplex PCR; TCRdb keeps in-frame clones, though not all of them. The top ten hold 4.2% of the sample, which has 95,000 to 110,000 clones, 77% seen once. Sequencing was carried out using PBMCs. These receptors came from a male donor in good health and CMV-seronegative.

This sequence joins TRBV9 and TRBJ2-5, with a tentative D call TRBD2 (6 bases). CDR3 length: 15 amino acids. In germline, CDR1 is SGDLS, CDR2 YYNGEE. The V gene lost 3 bases and the J gene lost 5 bases, with 17 bases spanning the gap. The DNA of the CDR3 is TGTGCCAGCAGCGAGGGCACTAGCCCGCGCGAGACCCAGTACTTC. Translating it yields CASSEGTSPRETQYF.

The chain joins TRBV10-2 to TRBJ2-7; 12 nucleotides match TRBD1. Germline-derived CDR1 and CDR2 are WSHSY and SAAADI. The V gene end was trimmed by 6 bases and the J gene end by 6 bases; junction bases not matched to a gene: 6. The CDR3 runs 14 residues. For the CDR3, the DNA is TGCGCCAGCAGGAGGGACAGGGGGCCCGTCGAGCAGTACTTC. Its translation: CASRRDRGPVEQYF.

This chain uses TRBV6-4 with TRBJ2-1; tentative D call: TRBD2 (6 bases). The CDR3 runs 11 residues. Looked up from germline, CDR1 is MRHNA and CDR2 is SNTAGT. The V end was cut by 4 bases, the J end by 9 bases, with 7 bases between. The CDR3 bases are TGTGCCAGCAGTGGGGAGGCTGAGCAGTTCTTC. Encoded protein: CASSGEAEQFF.

The chain uses TRBV7-8 and TRBJ1-1, with D maybe TRBD1 (6 bases). Trimming removed 2 bases from V and 6 bases from J, with 16 bases in between. Germline CDR1 reads SGHVS; CDR2 reads FQNEAQ. This CDR3 region has 15 residues. The DNA for the CDR3 is TGTGCCAGCAGCTTAAGAACAGGGAACGAACCTGAAGCTTTCTTT. As protein: CASSLRTGNEPEAFF.

This clone was seen just once. This rearrangement joins TRBV10-1 to TRBJ2-3; TRBD2 is a possible D gene (6 bases). This CDR3 comprises 15 residues. From germline, CDR1 is WNHNN and CDR2 SYGVQD (reference sequence). Trimming shortened V by 2 bases and J by 2 bases, and 11 bases separated the two germline ends. The CDR3 DNA reads as TGCGCCAGCAGTGAGGGGCCTAGCGTCACAGATACGCAGTATTTT. Protein sequence: CASSEGPSVTDTQYF.

V usage is TRBV27 and J usage is TRBJ2-7; D unclear. V was shortened by 6 bases and J by 4 bases, with 13 bases between the two germline ends. Germline V CDR1 and CDR2: MNHEY, SMNVEV (reference sequence). The CDR3 is made up of 13 amino acids. The CDR3: CASSSSLGYEQYF. The CDR3 DNA sequence: TGTGCCAGCAGCTCATCCCTAGGTTACGAGCAGTACTTC.

This clone was detected only once. The chain couples TRBV5-6 to TRBJ1-4, with TRBD1 identical over 8 bases. This CDR3 contains 15 residues. Losses at the gene ends were 5 bases for V and 3 bases for J; bases not matched to a gene: 6. Germline CDR1 SGHDT, CDR2 YYEEEE. CDR3 sequence reads: CASSQLGQANEKLFF. The CDR3 DNA follows: TGTGCCAGCAGTCAACTGGGACAGGCTAATGAAAAACTGTTTTTT.

The chain links TRBV10-3 to TRBJ1-1; perhaps TRBD1 as D (5 bases). The CDR3 consists of 13 residues. V was clipped by 9 bases and J by 0 bases, with 11 bases between them. Germline V CDR1 and CDR2: ENHRY, SYGVKD. CDR3 coding DNA: TGTGCCATAAGACAGATCATGAACACTGAAGCTTTCTTT. It translates to CAIRQIMNTEAFF.